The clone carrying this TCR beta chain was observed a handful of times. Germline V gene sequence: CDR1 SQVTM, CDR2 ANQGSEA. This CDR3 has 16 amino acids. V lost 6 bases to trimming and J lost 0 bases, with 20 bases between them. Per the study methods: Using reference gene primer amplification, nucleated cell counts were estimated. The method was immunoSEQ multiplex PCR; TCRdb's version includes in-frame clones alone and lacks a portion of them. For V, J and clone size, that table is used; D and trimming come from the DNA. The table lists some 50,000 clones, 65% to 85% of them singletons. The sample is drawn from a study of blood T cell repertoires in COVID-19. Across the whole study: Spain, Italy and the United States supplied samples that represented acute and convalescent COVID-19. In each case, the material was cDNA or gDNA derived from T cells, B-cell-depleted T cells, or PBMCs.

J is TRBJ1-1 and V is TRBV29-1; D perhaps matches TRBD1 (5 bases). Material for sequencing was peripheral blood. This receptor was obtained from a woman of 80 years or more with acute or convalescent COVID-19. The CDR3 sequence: CSVSGGPGGMNTEAFF. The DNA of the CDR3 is TGCAGCGTATCGGGGGGACCGGGAGGGATGAACACTGAAGCTTTCTTT.